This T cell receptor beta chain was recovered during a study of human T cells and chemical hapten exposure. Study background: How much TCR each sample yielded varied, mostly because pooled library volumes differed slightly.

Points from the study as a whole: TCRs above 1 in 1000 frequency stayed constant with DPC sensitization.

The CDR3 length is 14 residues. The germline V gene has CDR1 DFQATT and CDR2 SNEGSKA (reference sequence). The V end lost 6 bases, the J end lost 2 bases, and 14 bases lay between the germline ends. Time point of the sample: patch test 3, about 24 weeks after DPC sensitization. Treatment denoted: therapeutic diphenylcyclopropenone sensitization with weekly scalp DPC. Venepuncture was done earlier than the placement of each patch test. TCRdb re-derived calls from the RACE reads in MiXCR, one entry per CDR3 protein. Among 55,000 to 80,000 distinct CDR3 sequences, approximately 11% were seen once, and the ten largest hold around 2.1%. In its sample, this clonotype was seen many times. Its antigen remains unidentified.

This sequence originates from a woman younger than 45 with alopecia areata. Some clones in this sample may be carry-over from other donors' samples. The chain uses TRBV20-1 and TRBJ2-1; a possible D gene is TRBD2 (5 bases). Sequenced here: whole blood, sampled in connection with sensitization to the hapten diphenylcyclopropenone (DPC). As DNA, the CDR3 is TGCAGTGCCAGGACTCCTCAAACCTACAATGAGCAGTTCTTC. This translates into CSARTPQTYNEQFF.